Here is one T cell receptor beta chain with its context. The data stem from a study of patients and donors after allogeneic stem cell transplantation. The CDR3 sequence is 13 residues long. Germline assignment: CDR1 MNHEY and CDR2 SVGAGI. Trimming took off 4 bases at V and 5 bases at J, with 9 bases between the two ends. MiXCR, applied by TCRdb to the RT-PCR reads, yields one record per CDR3 protein. The sample yields about 960,000 distinct CDR3 sequences, more than 15% seen once. Sequencing was carried out using blood, either unsorted or a sorted T cell fraction (not recorded which). This receptor was obtained from a human donor who was either an allogeneic HSCT recipient or a stem cell or donor lymphocyte infusion donor (not recorded which). It is not recorded whose cells these are; they may come from a transplant donor. The chain employs TRBV6-5 and TRBJ2-1; D gene uncertain. The CDR3 spells CASSSNPHNEQFF. The CDR3 DNA is TGTGCCAGCAGTTCCAACCCACACAATGAGCAGTTCTTC.